This note documents a single TCR beta chain sequence. Its antigen is undetermined. Trimming took 5 bases from V and 1 from J; bases not matched to a gene: 5. Germline V gene lookup returns CDR1 SGHTA and CDR2 FQGNSA. The CDR3 has 15 residues. The data were obtained in a study of shared clonotypes between healthy human individuals. As for the study in general: Those who served as donors were two women and a few men between the ages of 18 and 49.

Findings and caveats of the study: Measured sharing among donors was expected to vary with sequencing depth. Blood was the sole source, and tissue repertoires probably differ.

Only Caucasian adults living in Nashville, Tennessee made up the donor group. Assay used: immunoSEQ multiplex PCR; TCRdb lists only in-frame clones, some missing. The data show about 2.4 million clones, around 90% seen once. This receptor was obtained from a man between 18 and 35 years old in good health. Sequencing was performed on naive CD4+ T cells sorted from blood. Subset given: CD45RA+ positively selected. The chain couples TRBV7-2 to TRBJ2-3; 8 nucleotides line up with TRBD1. The DNA for the CDR3 is TGTGCCAGCAGCCCGACAGGGGCCCGCACAGATACGCAGTATTTT. This encodes CASSPTGARTDTQYF. The full variable domain, rest sourced from reference TRBV7-2 and TRBJ2-3, is GAGVSQSPSNKVTEKGKDVELRCDPISGHTALYWYRQSLGQGLEFLIYFQGNSAPDKSGLPSDRFSAERTGGSVSTLTIQRTQQEDSAVYLCASSPTGARTDTQYFGPGTRLTVL.